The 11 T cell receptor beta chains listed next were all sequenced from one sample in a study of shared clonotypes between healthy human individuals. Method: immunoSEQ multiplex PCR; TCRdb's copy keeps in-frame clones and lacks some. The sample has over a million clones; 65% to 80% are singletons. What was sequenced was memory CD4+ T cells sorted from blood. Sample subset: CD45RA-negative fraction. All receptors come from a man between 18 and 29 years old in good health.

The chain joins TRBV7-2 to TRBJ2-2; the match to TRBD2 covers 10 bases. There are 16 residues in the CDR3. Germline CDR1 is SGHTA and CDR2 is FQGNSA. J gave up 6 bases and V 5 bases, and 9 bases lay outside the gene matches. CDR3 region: CASSPEGLAGAGELFF. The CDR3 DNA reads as TGTGCCAGCAGCCCAGAGGGCCTAGCGGGAGCCGGGGAGCTGTTTTTT.

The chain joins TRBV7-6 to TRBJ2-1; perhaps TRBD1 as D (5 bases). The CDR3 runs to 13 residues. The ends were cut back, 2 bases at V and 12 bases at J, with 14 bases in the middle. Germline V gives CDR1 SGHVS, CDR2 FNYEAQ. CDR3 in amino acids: CASSLSRAEWQFF. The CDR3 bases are TGTGCCAGCAGCTTAAGCAGGGCCGAATGGCAGTTCTTC.

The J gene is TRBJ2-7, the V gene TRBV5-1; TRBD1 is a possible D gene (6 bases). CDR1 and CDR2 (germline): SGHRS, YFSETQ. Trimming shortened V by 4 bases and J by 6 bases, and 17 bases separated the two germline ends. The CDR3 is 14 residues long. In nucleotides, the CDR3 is TGCGCCAGCAGCAGGCAAGGGGGAGCGATCGAGCAGTACTTC. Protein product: CASSRQGGAIEQYF.

The CDR3 DNA reads TGCGCCAGCAGCGTGCGGGGGGCTTATGAAAAACTGTTTTTT. Its protein product is CASSVRGAYEKLFF. This chain links TRBV5-1 with TRBJ1-4, with D perhaps matching TRBD1 (6 bases). Germline loops: CDR1 SGHRS, CDR2 YFSETQ. The CDR3 loop spans 14 amino acids. The V end lost 4 bases, the J end lost 6 bases, and 13 bases lay between the germline ends.

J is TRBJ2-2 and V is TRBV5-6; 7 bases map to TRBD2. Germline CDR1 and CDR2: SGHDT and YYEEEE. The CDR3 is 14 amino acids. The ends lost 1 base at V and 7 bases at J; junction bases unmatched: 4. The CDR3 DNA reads TGTGCCAGCAGCTTGCCTCTAGCGGTCGGGGAGCTGTTTTTT. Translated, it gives CASSLPLAVGELFF. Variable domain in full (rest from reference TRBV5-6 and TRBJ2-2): DAGVTQSPTHLIKTRGQQVTLRCSPKSGHDTVSWYQQALGQGPQFIFQYYEEEERQRGNFPDRFSGHQFPNYSSELNVNALLLGDSALYLCASSLPLAVGELFFGEGSRLTVL.

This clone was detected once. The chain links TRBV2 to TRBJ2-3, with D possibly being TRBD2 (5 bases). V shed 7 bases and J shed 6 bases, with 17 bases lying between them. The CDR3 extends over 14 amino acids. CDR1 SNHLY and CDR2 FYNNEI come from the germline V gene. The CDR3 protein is CASTAPLASDTQYF. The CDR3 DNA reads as TGTGCCAGCACGGCCCCTCTAGCCAGCGATACGCAGTATTTT.

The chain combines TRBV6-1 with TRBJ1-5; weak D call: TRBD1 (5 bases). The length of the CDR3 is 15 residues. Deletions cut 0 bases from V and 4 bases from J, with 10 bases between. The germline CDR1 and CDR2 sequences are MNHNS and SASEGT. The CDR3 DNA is TGTGCCAGCAGTGAAGCTTCCGGGGGGAATCAGCCCCAGCATTTT. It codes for CASSEASGGNQPQHF.

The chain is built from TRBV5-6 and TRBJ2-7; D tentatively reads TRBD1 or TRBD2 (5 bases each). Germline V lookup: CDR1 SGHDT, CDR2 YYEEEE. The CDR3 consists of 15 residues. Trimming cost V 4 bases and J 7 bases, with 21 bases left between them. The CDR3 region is CASSIRTLGTGEQYF. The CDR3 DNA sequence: TGTGCCAGCAGCATACGAACCTTAGGGACGGGGGAGCAGTACTTC.

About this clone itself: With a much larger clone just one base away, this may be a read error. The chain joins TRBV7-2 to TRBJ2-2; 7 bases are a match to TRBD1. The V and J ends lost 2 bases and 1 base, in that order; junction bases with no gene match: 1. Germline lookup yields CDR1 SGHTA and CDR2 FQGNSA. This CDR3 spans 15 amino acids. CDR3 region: CASSLRGQNTGELFF. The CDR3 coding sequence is TGTGCCAGCAGCTTAAGGGGGCAGAACACCGGGGAGCTGTTTTTT.

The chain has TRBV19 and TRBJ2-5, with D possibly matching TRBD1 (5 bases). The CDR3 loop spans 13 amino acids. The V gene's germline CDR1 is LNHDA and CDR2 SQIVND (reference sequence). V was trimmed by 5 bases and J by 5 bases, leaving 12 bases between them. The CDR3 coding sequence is TGTGCCAGTAGTGGGTCCAGGGTGGAGACCCAGTACTTC. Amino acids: CASSGSRVETQYF.

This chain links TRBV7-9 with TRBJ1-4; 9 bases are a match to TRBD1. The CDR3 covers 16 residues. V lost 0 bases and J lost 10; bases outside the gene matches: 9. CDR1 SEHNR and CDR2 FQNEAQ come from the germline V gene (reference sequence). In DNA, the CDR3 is TGTGCCAGCAGCTTAGCCCTCGGGACAGGGCGAGGAAAACTGTTTTTT. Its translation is CASSLALGTGRGKLFF. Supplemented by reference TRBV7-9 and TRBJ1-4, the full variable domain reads DTGVSQNPRHKITKRGQNVTFRCDPISEHNRLYWYRQTLGQGPEFLTYFQNEAQLEKSRLLSDRFSAERPKGSFSTLEIQRTEQGDSAMYLCASSLALGTGRGKLFFGSGTQLSVL.